This T cell receptor (beta chain) emerged from a study of T cell responses to AZD1222 COVID-19 vaccine. A word on this clone: Antigen unknown.

Here immunoSEQ multiplex PCR was the method, and the copy in TCRdb shows in-frame clones only, minus some. Of about 110,000 clones listed, 90% are singletons. Study results and limitations: Once two AZD1222 doses were given, Spike-specific TCR breadth and depth went up.

Specimen: peripheral blood, collected 28 days after the second AZD1222 dose. The TCR originated in an adult who received the AZD1222 COVID-19 vaccine.

The CDR3 bases are TGTGCCAGCAGCTTAACAGGGTTAAGGAATGAGCAGTTCTTC. It is translated as CASSLTGLRNEQFF. This chain links TRBV5-6 with TRBJ2-1, with a tentative D call TRBD1 (6 bases). This CDR3 has 14 residues. With 2 bases removed from V and 7 bases from J, the gap between germline ends came to 13 bases. Germline assignment: CDR1 SGHDT and CDR2 YYEEEE.